This entry lists 2 T cell receptor beta chains sequenced from one sample in a study of blood T cell repertoires in COVID-19. Sequencing used immunoSEQ multiplex PCR; TCRdb keeps in-frame clones, though not all of them. Among 85,000 or so clones listed, 90% to 95% were seen once. Sequencing was performed on peripheral blood. These receptor sequences come from a human donor with active COVID-19. The donor label of this sample is uncertain.

The CDR3 DNA sequence: TGTGCCAGCAGCCCGACAGGGTTCGACTCCTACGAGCAGTACTTC. Translated, it gives CASSPTGFDSYEQYF. V usage is TRBV11-3 and J usage is TRBJ2-7; 7 positions agree with TRBD1. V trimming: 5 bases; J trimming: 0 bases; junction bases outside the gene matches: 7. Germline V gene lookup returns CDR1 SGHNT and CDR2 YENEEA. The CDR3 has 15 amino acids.

Written as DNA, the CDR3 is TGTGCCAGCAAGAAATCGGGAACTAGCACAGATACGCAGTATTTT. It yields the protein CASKKSGTSTDTQYF. The chain carries TRBV11-3 and TRBJ2-3, with D possibly matching TRBD2 (5 bases). Germline CDR1 SGHNT, CDR2 YENEEA. The CDR3 consists of 15 residues. With 7 bases removed from V and 0 bases from J, the gap between germline ends came to 14 bases.